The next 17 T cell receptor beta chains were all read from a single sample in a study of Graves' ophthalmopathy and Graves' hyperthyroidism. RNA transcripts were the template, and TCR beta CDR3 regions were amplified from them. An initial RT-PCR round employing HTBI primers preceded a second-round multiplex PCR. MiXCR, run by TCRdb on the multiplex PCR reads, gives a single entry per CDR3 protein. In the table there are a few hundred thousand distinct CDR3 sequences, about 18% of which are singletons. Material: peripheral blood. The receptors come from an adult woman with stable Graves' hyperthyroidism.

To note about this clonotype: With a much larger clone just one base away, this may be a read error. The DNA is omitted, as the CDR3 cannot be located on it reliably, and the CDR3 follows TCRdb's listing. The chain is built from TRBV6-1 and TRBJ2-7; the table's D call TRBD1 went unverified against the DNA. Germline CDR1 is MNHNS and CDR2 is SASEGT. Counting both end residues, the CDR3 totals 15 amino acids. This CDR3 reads CASSEVGTGTYEQCF.

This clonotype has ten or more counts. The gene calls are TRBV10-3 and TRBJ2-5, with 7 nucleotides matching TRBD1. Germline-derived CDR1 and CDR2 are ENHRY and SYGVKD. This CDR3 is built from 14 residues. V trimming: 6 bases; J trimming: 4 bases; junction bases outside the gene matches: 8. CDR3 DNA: TGTGCCATCAGCAGGGACAGACACCTAGAGACCCAGTACTTC. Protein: CAISRDRHLETQYF.

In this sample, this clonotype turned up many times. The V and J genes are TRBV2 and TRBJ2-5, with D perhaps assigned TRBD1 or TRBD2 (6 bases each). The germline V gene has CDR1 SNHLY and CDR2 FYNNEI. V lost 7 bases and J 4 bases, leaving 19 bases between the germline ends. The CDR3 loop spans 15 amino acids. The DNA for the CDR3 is TGTGCCAGCACAGTTGGGGCCGGAGGGGGAGAGACCCAGTACTTC. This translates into CASTVGAGGGETQYF. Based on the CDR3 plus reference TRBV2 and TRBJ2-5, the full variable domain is EPEVTQTPSHQVTQMGQEVILRCVPISNHLYFYWYRQILGQKVEFLVSFYNNEISEKSEIFDDQFSVERPDGSNFTLKIRSTKLEDSAMYFCASTVGAGGGETQYFGPGTRLLVL.

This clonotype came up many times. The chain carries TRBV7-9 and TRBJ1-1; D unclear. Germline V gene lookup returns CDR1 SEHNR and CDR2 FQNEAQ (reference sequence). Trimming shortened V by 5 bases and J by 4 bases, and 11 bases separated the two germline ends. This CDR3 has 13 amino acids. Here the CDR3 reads CASSPFPGTEAFF. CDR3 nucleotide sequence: TGTGCCAGCAGCCCTTTCCCCGGCACTGAAGCTTTCTTT.

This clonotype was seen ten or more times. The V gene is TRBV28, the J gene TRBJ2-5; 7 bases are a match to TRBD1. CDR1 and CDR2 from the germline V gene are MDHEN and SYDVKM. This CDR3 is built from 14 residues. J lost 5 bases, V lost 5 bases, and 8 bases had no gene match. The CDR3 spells CASSPQTGDETQYF. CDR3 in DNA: TGTGCCAGCAGTCCCCAAACAGGGGACGAGACCCAGTACTTC.

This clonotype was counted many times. Here the CDR3 DNA reads TGTGCCACCCGCGTGAAGGCTACGGAGACCCAGTACTTC. This gives the protein CATRVKATETQYF. The chain combines TRBV19 with TRBJ2-5; D remains unclear. This CDR3 spans 13 amino acids. The V gene lost 10 bases and the J gene lost 5 bases, with 17 bases spanning the gap. Germline V gene lookup returns CDR1 LNHDA and CDR2 SQIVND (reference sequence).

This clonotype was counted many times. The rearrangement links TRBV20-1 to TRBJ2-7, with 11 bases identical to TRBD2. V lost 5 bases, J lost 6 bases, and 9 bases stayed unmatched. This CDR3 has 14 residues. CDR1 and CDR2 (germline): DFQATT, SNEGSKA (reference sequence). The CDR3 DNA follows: TGCAGTGCTCAAAAACTAGCGGGAGTCCCCGAGCAGTACTTC. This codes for CSAQKLAGVPEQYF.

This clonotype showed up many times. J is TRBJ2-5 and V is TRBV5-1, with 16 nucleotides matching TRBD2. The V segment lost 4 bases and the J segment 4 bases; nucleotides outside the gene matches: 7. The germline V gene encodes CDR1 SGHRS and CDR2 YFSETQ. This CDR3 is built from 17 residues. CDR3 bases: TGCGCCAGCAGCCCGGGGACTAGCGGGAGGGGTGGAGAGACCCAGTACTTC. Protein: CASSPGTSGRGGETQYF.

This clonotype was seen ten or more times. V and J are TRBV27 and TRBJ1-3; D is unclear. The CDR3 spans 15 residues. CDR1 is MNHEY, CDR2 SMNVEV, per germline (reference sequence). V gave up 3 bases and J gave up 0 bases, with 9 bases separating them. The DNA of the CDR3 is TGTGCCAGCAGTTTGGACGGAACCTCTGGAAACACCATATATTTT. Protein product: CASSLDGTSGNTIYF.

The CDR3, as DNA: TGTGCCAGCTCACCTACTAGCGAGGGGACCCAGTACTTC. Encoded protein: CASSPTSEGTQYF. The chain uses TRBV18 and TRBJ2-5, with TRBD2 identical over 7 bases. CDR3 length: 13 amino acids. Germline trimming cut 3 bases from V and 7 bases from J; bases unmatched to any gene: 5. Germline lookup yields CDR1 KGHSH and CDR2 LQKENI.

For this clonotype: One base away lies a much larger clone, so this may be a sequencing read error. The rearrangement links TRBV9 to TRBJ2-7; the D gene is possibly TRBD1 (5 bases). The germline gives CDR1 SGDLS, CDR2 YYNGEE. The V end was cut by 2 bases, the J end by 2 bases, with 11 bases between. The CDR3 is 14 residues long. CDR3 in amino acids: CASSVEVGPYEQYF. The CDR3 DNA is TGTGCCAGCAGCGTTGAAGTGGGGCCCTACGAGCAGTACTTC.

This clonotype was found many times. CDR3 sequence reads: CASARGLALLQETQYF. CDR3 bases: TGTGCCAGCGCTCGGGGACTAGCCTTACTCCAAGAGACCCAGTACTTC. The V gene is TRBV2, the J gene TRBJ2-5; 9 nucleotides line up with TRBD2. The CDR3 has 16 residues. J was trimmed by 1 base and V by 8 bases; bases with no gene match: 11. Germline CDR1 reads SNHLY; CDR2 reads FYNNEI. The whole variable domain, remainder taken from reference TRBV2 and TRBJ2-5, is EPEVTQTPSHQVTQMGQEVILRCVPISNHLYFYWYRQILGQKVEFLVSFYNNEISEKSEIFDDQFSVERPDGSNFTLKIRSTKLEDSAMYFCASARGLALLQETQYFGPGTRLLVL.

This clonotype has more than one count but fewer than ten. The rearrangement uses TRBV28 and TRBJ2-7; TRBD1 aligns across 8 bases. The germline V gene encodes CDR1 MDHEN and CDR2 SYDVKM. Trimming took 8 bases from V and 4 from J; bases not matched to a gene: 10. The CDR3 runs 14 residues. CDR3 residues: CASDAGQGAYEQYF. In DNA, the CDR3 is TGTGCCAGCGATGCGGGCCAGGGGGCTTACGAGCAGTACTTC.

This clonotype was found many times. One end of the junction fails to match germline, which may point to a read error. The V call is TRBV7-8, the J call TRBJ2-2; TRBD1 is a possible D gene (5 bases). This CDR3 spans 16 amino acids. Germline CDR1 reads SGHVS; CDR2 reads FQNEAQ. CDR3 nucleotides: TGTGCCAGCAGATTAGCCAGGGTCCTGAACACCGGGGAGCTGTTTTTT. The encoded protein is CASRLARVLNTGELFF. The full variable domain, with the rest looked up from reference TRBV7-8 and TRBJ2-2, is GAGVSQSPRYKVAKRGQDVALRCDPISGHVSLFWYQQALGQGPEFLTYFQNEAQLDKSGLPSDRFFAERPEGSVSTLKIQRTQQEDSAVYLCASRLARVLNTGELFFGEGSRLTVL.

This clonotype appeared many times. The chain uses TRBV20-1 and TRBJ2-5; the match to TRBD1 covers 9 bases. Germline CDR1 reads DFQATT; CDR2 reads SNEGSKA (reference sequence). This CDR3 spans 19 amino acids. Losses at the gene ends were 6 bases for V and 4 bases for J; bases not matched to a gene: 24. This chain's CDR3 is CSAGKPAYLDRGLLETQYF. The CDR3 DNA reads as TGCAGTGCGGGGAAACCCGCCTACCTGGACAGGGGACTTCTAGAGACCCAGTACTTC.

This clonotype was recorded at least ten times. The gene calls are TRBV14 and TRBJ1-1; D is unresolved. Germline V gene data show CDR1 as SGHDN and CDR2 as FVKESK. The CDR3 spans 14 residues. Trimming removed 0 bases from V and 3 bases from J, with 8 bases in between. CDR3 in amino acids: CASSQEVYDTEAFF. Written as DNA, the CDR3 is TGTGCCAGCAGCCAAGAAGTCTACGACACTGAAGCTTTCTTT.

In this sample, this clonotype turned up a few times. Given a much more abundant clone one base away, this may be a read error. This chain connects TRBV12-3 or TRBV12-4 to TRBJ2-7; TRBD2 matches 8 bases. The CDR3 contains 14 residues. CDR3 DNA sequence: TGTGCCGGCAGTTTAAGCGGGAGAGAATACGAGCAGTACTTC. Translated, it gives CAGSLSGREYEQYF.